This T cell receptor (beta chain) was sequenced during a study of T cell repertoires in cytomegalovirus infection. This CDR3 has 17 residues. The V segment lost 2 bases and the J segment 0 bases; nucleotides outside the gene matches: 6. Germline values: CDR1 LGHNA, CDR2 YSLEER. One entry per CDR3 protein results from TCRdb running MiXCR on the reads. The sample has tens of thousands of distinct CDR3 sequences, 20% to 25% seen once. This clonotype was observed a few times. Its antigen is unidentified. The sequence was obtained from a human donor in good health (CMV status not recorded). Some clones in this sample may be carry-over from other donors' samples. The chain joins TRBV4-3 to TRBJ2-7; 11 bases are shared with TRBD2. The specimen sequenced was PBMCs, sequenced either directly or after in vitro stimulation (not recorded which). This chain's CDR3 is CASSQPSGRHASYEQYV. CDR3 DNA: TGCGCCAGCAGCCAACCTAGCGGGAGGCACGCCTCCTACGAGCAGTACGTC.